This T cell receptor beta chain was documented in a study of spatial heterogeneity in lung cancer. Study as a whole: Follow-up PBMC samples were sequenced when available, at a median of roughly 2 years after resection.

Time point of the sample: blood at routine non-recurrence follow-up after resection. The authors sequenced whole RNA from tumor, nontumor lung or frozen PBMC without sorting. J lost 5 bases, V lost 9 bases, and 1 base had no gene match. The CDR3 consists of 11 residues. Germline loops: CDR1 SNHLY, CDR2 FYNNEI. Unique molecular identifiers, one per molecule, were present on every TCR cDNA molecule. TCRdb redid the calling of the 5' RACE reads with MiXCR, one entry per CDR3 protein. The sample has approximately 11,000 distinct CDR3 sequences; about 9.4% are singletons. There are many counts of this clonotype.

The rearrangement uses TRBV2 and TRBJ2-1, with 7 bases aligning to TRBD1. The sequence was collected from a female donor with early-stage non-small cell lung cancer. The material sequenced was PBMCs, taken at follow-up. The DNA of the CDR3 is TGTGCCAGAGACAGGGACAATGAGCAGTTCTTC. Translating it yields CARDRDNEQFF.